This T cell receptor (beta chain) was obtained from a study of molecular identifiers for immune sequencing clone quantification. TCRdb analysed the PCR reads with MiXCR anew, one entry per CDR3 protein. The sample comprises hundreds of thousands of distinct CDR3 sequences, roughly 27% of which are singletons, and 0.78% rests with the top ten. This clonotype was found many times. The sequencing input was naive CD8+ T cells from blood, with Jurkat cell RNA spiked in. Specified subset: FACS-sorted CD8+CD4-CCR7+CD45RA+ naive T cells. The source is a human donor in good health. Some libraries in this study had Jurkat cell RNA spiked in.

In DNA form, the CDR3 reads TGTGCCAGCAGCCCGTTACACGGGACAGGGGAGTTTGGGGCCAACGTCCTGACTTTC. Translated: CASSPLHGTGEFGANVLTF. This chain joins TRBV4-2 and TRBJ2-6, with 10 bases that match TRBD1. There are 19 residues in the CDR3. Germline V CDR1 and CDR2: LGHNA, YNFKEQ. Losses at the gene ends were 4 bases for V and 3 bases for J; bases not matched to a gene: 12.